One sample yielded the 20 T cell receptor beta chains listed below, sequenced in a study of response to subunit inactivated influenza vaccine. TCRdb ran MiXCR on the RT-PCR reads and lists one entry per CDR3 protein. The sample has over 800,000 distinct CDR3 sequences; about 20% are singletons. Source: PBMCs from blood, taken roughly 5 days after vaccination. These receptors all come from a man in his forties or fifties who received an inactivated influenza vaccine.

CDR3 loop: CASSLGSRTQYF. CDR3 bases: TGTGCCAGCAGCTTAGGATCCCGGACCCAGTACTTC. J is TRBJ2-5 and V is TRBV7-8; D gene uncertain. V was cut by 1 base and J by 7 bases, with 7 bases left in between. This CDR3 contains 12 residues. Germline CDR1 SGHVS, CDR2 FQNEAQ.

The chain carries TRBV7-9 and TRBJ2-5; TRBD2 is a possible D gene (5 bases). Germline loops: CDR1 SEHNR, CDR2 FQNEAQ (reference sequence). The CDR3 covers 15 residues. Trimming removed 0 bases from V and 5 bases from J, with 13 bases in between. The CDR3 region has the DNA TGTGCCAGCAGCTTAGCAGCTGGTAGCGTGGAGACCCAGTACTTC. Translated, it gives CASSLAAGSVETQYF.

The CDR3 spells CASSLAPGIAGELFF. The CDR3 DNA is TGTGCCAGCAGCTTAGCCCCGGGGATCGCCGGGGAGCTGTTTTTT. This chain uses TRBV7-9 with TRBJ2-2; TRBD2 is a possible D gene (5 bases). The CDR3 runs 15 residues. Between the trimmed V and J ends, which lost 0 bases and 6 bases, there was a span of 11 bases. From germline, CDR1 is SEHNR and CDR2 FQNEAQ (reference sequence).

This clonotype was observed a few times. The chain uses TRBV11-3 and TRBJ1-1; perhaps TRBD1 as D (6 bases). V was clipped by 8 bases and J by 1 base, with 11 bases between them. From germline, CDR1 is SGHNT and CDR2 YENEEA. The CDR3 runs to 13 residues. The CDR3 DNA follows: TGTGCCAGCGGGCGACAGGAGAACACTGAAGCTTTCTTT. This encodes CASGRQENTEAFF.

J is TRBJ2-1 and V is TRBV7-3; D is perhaps TRBD2 (5 bases). V was shortened by 5 bases and J by 13 bases, with 15 bases between the two germline ends. The length of the CDR3 is 12 residues. Germline CDR1 and CDR2: SGHTA and FQGTGA. The CDR3 sequence: CASSPEGYSQFF. CDR3 nucleotide sequence: TGTGCCAGCAGCCCCGAGGGCTACTCTCAGTTCTTC.

The V and J genes are TRBV9 and TRBJ2-5; D is unresolved. Germline V gene sequence: CDR1 SGDLS, CDR2 YYNGEE. Trimming pared 0 bases from V and 2 bases from J, leaving 11 bases between. CDR3 length: 15 residues. The CDR3 is CASSVAWAEQETQYF. The CDR3 nucleotides read TGTGCCAGCAGCGTAGCTTGGGCAGAACAAGAGACCCAGTACTTC.

This clonotype was found many times. The V call is TRBV15, the J call TRBJ2-7; D possibly corresponds to TRBD2 (6 bases). The CDR3 is 12 amino acids. V was trimmed by 3 bases and J by 4 bases, leaving 7 bases between them. From germline, CDR1 is LNHNV and CDR2 YYDKDF (reference sequence). The CDR3 sequence is CATSREGYEQYF. CDR3 nucleotides: TGTGCCACCAGCAGGGAGGGATACGAGCAGTACTTC.

This clonotype has a handful of counts. This chain links TRBV6-2 or TRBV6-3 with TRBJ2-1, with 11 bases aligning to TRBD2. Looked up from germline, CDR1 is MNHEY and CDR2 is SVGEGT. There are 15 residues in the CDR3. The V gene end was trimmed by 5 bases and the J gene end by 6 bases; junction bases not matched to a gene: 6. This chain's CDR3 is CASSPPSGRRNEQFF. CDR3 DNA sequence: TGTGCCAGCAGTCCCCCTAGCGGGAGGCGCAATGAGCAGTTCTTC.

This chain uses TRBV29-1 with TRBJ2-7; 9 nucleotides line up with TRBD1. With V trimmed by 4 bases and J by 5 bases, 12 bases remained unmatched. CDR3 length equals 15 residues. The germline V gene encodes CDR1 SQVTM and CDR2 ANQGSEA. The CDR3 nucleotides are TGCAGCGTTGGCCTGTTTTTGGGACAGGGTCACGAGCAGTACTTC. Protein sequence: CSVGLFLGQGHEQYF.

The chain carries TRBV10-3 and TRBJ1-6, with D hard to call. The CDR3 runs 15 residues. Germline CDR1 is ENHRY and CDR2 is SYGVKD. Trimming left V 5 bases short and J 0 bases short, with 8 bases between. CDR3 bases: TGTGCCATCAGTTTCGCTAACTCCTATAATTCACCCCTCCACTTT. Residues: CAISFANSYNSPLHF.

This clonotype occurred a few times. The gene calls are TRBV7-8 and TRBJ2-3; TRBD1 matches 8 bases. Germline V CDR1 and CDR2: SGHVS, FQNEAQ. V shed 4 bases and J 8 bases; nucleotides not matched to a gene: 5. The CDR3 loop spans 13 amino acids. CDR3 in amino acids: CASSSTGAGTQYF. The CDR3 coding sequence is TGTGCCAGCAGCTCGACAGGGGCCGGTACGCAGTATTTT.

This sequence joins TRBV6-1 and TRBJ2-5, with 7 nucleotides matching TRBD2. Germline CDR1 is MNHNS and CDR2 is SASEGT. Losses at the gene ends were 4 bases for V and 4 bases for J; bases not matched to a gene: 9. The CDR3 loop spans 15 amino acids. The CDR3 loop is CASSATGGTRETQYF. The DNA for the CDR3 is TGTGCCAGCAGTGCCACCGGGGGGACGAGAGAGACCCAGTACTTC.

Only a few counts were recorded for this clonotype. The chain couples TRBV5-1 to TRBJ2-3; no reliable D call. CDR1 SGHRS and CDR2 YFSETQ come from the germline V gene. Trimming shortened V by 0 bases and J by 2 bases, and 13 bases separated the two germline ends. The CDR3 loop spans 16 amino acids. CDR3 in amino acids: CASSLGVPRPTDTQYF. Here the CDR3 DNA reads TGCGCCAGCAGCTTGGGAGTTCCAAGACCCACAGATACGCAGTATTTT.

The chain carries TRBV20-1 and TRBJ2-2, with unresolved D. Trimming left V 3 bases short and J 3 bases short, with 11 bases between. This CDR3 region has 14 residues. The germline gives CDR1 DFQATT, CDR2 SNEGSKA (reference sequence). The CDR3 is CSARFGLYTGELFF. CDR3 DNA: TGCAGTGCTAGGTTTGGGTTGTACACCGGGGAGCTGTTTTTT.

The chain has TRBV28 and TRBJ1-6; weak D call: TRBD1 (6 bases). Deletions cut 9 bases from V and 7 bases from J, with 16 bases between. The CDR3 sequence is 14 residues long. The V gene's germline CDR1 is MDHEN and CDR2 SYDVKM. CDR3 loop: CASQTGLRNSPLHF. CDR3 coding DNA: TGTGCCAGTCAAACAGGGTTGAGAAATTCACCCCTCCACTTT.

This clonotype was counted only a few times. This chain connects TRBV10-3 to TRBJ2-2; D is perhaps TRBD1 (7 bases). Deletions cut 9 bases from V and 6 bases from J, with 14 bases between. CDR3 size: 13 residues. In germline, CDR1 is ENHRY, CDR2 SYGVKD. This chain's CDR3 is CAIFDREAGELFF. The CDR3 coding sequence is TGTGCCATTTTCGACAGGGAGGCCGGGGAGCTGTTTTTT.

The rearrangement links TRBV6-1 to TRBJ2-1, with 10 positions matching TRBD2. Germline V gives CDR1 MNHNS, CDR2 SASEGT. Unmatched junction bases numbered 11, after V lost 5 bases and J lost 10 bases. The CDR3 loop spans 15 amino acids. CDR3 sequence: CASSPGLAGVREQFF. DNA of the CDR3: TGTGCCAGCAGTCCCGGCCTAGCGGGAGTCCGGGAGCAGTTCTTC.

The genes are TRBV12-3 or TRBV12-4 and TRBJ2-7; D perhaps matches TRBD1 (5 bases). Deletions cut 4 bases from V and 6 bases from J, with 19 bases between. The CDR3 contains 15 residues. CDR3 in amino acids: CASSSQTAPLGEQYF. The CDR3 DNA follows: TGTGCCAGCAGTTCACAGACAGCCCCCCTGGGCGAGCAGTACTTC.

This chain uses TRBV7-2 with TRBJ2-3; 7 bases are shared with TRBD1. CDR1 and CDR2 from the germline V gene are SGHTA and FQGNSA. V lost 6 bases to trimming and J lost 2 bases; unmatched junction nucleotides: 8. CDR3 length equals 15 residues. CDR3 DNA sequence: TGTGCCAGCAGGCGAGGGGGCAGAACCACAGATACGCAGTATTTT. Its protein product is CASRRGGRTTDTQYF.

V usage is TRBV20-1 and J usage is TRBJ2-2; D perhaps matches TRBD1 (6 bases). With 4 bases removed from V and 6 bases from J, the gap between germline ends came to 12 bases. The germline V gene encodes CDR1 DFQATT and CDR2 SNEGSKA (reference sequence). The CDR3 length is 13 residues. CDR3 DNA sequence: TGCAGTGCTACTAAACAGGGCGCCGGGGAGCTGTTTTTT. This encodes CSATKQGAGELFF.